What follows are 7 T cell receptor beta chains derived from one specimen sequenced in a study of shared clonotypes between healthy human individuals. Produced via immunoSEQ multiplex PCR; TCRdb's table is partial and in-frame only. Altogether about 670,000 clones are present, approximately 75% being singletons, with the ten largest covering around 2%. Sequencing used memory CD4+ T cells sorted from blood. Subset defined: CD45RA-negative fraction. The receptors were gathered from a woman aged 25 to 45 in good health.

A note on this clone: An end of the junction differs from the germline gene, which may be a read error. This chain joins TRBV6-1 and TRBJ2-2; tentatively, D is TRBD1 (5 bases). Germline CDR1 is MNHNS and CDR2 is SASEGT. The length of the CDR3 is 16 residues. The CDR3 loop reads CAISESRGTNTGELFF. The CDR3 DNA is TGTGCCATCAGTGAGTCAAGGGGAACCAACACCGGGGAGCTGTTTTTT.

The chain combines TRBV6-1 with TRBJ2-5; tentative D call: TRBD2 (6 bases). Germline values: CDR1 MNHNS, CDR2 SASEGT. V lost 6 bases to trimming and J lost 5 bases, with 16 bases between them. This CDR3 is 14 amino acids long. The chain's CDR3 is CASRVSSVRETQYF. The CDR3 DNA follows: TGTGCCAGCAGGGTATCTAGCGTTAGGGAGACCCAGTACTTC.

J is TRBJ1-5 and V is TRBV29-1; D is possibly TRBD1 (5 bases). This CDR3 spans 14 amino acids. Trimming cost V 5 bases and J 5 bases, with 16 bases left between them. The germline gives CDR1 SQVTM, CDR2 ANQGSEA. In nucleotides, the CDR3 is TGCAGCGTTTCTCTTGGGGGACCCGATCAGCCCCAGCATTTT. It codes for CSVSLGGPDQPQHF.

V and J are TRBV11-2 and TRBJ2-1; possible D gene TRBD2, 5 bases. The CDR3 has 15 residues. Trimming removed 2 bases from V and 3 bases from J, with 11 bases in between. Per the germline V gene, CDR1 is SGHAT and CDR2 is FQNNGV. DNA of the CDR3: TGTGCCAGCAGCTTAAGAGAAACTAGCTACAATGAGCAGTTCTTC. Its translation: CASSLRETSYNEQFF.

The CDR3 DNA is TGCAGCGTTGAAGGTTTGACTAGCGGGAGGCTGAGGAGCTCCTACAATGAGCAGTTCTTC. Protein sequence: CSVEGLTSGRLRSSYNEQFF. V is TRBV29-1 and J is TRBJ2-1; 13 bases map to TRBD2. The CDR3 loop spans 20 amino acids. Per the germline V gene, CDR1 is SQVTM and CDR2 is ANQGSEA. With V trimmed by 1 base and J by 0 bases, 12 bases remained unmatched.

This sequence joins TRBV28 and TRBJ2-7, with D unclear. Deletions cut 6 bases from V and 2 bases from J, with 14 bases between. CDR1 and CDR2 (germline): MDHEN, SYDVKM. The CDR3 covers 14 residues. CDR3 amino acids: CASSQPDFTYEQYF. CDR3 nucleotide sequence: TGTGCCAGCAGCCAACCCGACTTCACCTACGAGCAGTACTTC.

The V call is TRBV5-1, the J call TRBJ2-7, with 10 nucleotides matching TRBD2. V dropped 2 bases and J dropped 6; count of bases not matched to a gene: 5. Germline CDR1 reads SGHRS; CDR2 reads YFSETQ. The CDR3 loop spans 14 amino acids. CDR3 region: CASSFTSGNGEQYF. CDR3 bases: TGCGCCAGCAGCTTTACTAGCGGGAATGGCGAGCAGTACTTC.